Listed below are T cell receptor beta chains from one sample, sequenced in a study of siplizumab effects on memory and regulatory T cells. Sequenced by immunoSEQ multiplex PCR; TCRdb stores in-frame clones only, minus some. The sample lists approximately 100,000 clones, around nine tenths occurring once. The sequencing sample was made of non-Treg CD4+ T cells sorted from blood. The receptors originated from a human donor in good health. The CDR3 runs from the conserved cysteine through the conserved F or W. Fields, in order: J gene, V gene, CDR3 protein.

TRBJ2-7 | TRBV5-1 | CASSRQGRGEQYF
TRBJ1-1 | TRBV18 | CASSLRDTTEAFF
TRBJ2-7 | TRBV6-1 | CASRMTGSSYEQYF
TRBJ1-1 | TRBV5-1 | CASSLLGANTEAFF
TRBJ1-1 | TRBV6-5 | CASGTGRSEAFF
TRBJ2-2 | TRBV27 | CASKLGTSNTGELFF
TRBJ2-3 | TRBV7-3 | CASSFFATDTQYF
TRBJ2-7 | TRBV19 | CASSPSDLGYEQYF
TRBJ1-1 | TRBV30 | CAWSDSWTEAFF
TRBJ1-1 | TRBV7-2 | CASSLYQGMNTEAFF
TRBJ2-5 | TRBV7-2 | CASSRRLAGEGETQYF
TRBJ2-1 | TRBV5-1 | CASRASGLLNEQFF
TRBJ1-4 | TRBV4-3 | CASSQMAGPNEKLFF
TRBJ1-5 | TRBV6-1 | CASNPTGGYQPQHF
TRBJ2-7 | TRBV7-8 | CASSAKTSGAYEQYF
TRBJ1-1 | TRBV28 | CASSSQGFEAFF
TRBJ2-7 | TRBV28 | CASSTGPVEQYF
TRBJ2-2 | TRBV6-1 | CASSGPSGPSTGELFF
TRBJ1-1 | TRBV7-6 | CASSLGIANTEAFF
TRBJ2-2 | TRBV11-3 | CASSSGQGNTGELFF
TRBJ2-5 | TRBV7-8 | CASSLAVLAYQETQYF
TRBJ1-2 | TRBV4-3 | CASSQTGRSNYGYTF
TRBJ2-5 | TRBV7-2 | CASSLGSSGAQETQYF
TRBJ1-5 | TRBV5-1 | CASRQGPDWSQHF
TRBJ1-5 | TRBV6-5 | CASNKGGDQPQHF
TRBJ2-1 | TRBV4-2 | CASSTTGEYNEQFF
TRBJ2-6 | TRBV7-3 | CASSLLGPNSGANVLTF
TRBJ1-2 | TRBV7-2 | CASSAGQGLNYGYTF
TRBJ2-7 | TRBV19 | CASSRTGTSGSLHEQYF
TRBJ2-7 | TRBV11-2 | CASSLVGGAYEQYF
TRBJ2-2 | TRBV10-3 | CAISETVTGELFF
TRBJ2-2 | TRBV5-1 | CASSLAGKNTGELFF
TRBJ1-1 | TRBV7-9 | CASSLVTGSTEAFF
TRBJ2-7 | TRBV6-5 | CASSSDYEQYF
TRBJ1-3 | TRBV5-1 | CASSYWPGAGNTIYF
TRBJ2-3 | TRBV7-2 | CASSATRETQYF
TRBJ2-1 | TRBV10-2 | CASDSGPGYNEQFF
TRBJ2-1 | TRBV7-3 | CASSATIGQSADNEQFF
TRBJ2-1 | TRBV5-8 | CASSLFPSSYNEQFF
TRBJ1-2 | TRBV5-6 | CASNTGGGSYGYTF
TRBJ2-3 | TRBV7-6 | CASSKGTSATDTQYF
TRBJ2-5 | TRBV5-1 | CASSGQGTETQYF
TRBJ2-7 | TRBV29-1 | CSAGQGQAYEQYF
TRBJ2-5 | TRBV18 | CASSPDNQETQYF
TRBJ2-7 | TRBV5-1 | CASSLGGRLAGSSYEQYF
TRBJ2-7 | TRBV28 | CASSSLGGRAYEQYF
TRBJ2-1 | TRBV11-2 | CASSLGRGLAENNEQFF
TRBJ2-7 | TRBV6-6 | CASRQTGSYEQYF
TRBJ1-2 | TRBV19 | CASSVGRDYGYTF
TRBJ1-1 | TRBV6-5 | CASSRDRNTEAFF
TRBJ2-5 | TRBV9 | CASSQAGGDWKTQYF
TRBJ1-4 | TRBV7-9 | CAVPGGGGMAEKLFF
TRBJ1-1 | TRBV12-5 | CASGQNRVKNTEAFF
TRBJ2-7 | TRBV6-1 | CASSVRDRRYEQYF
TRBJ1-2 | TRBV6-1 | CASRGQAQFGGYTF
TRBJ1-2 | TRBV19 | CASRSERNYGYTF
TRBJ1-5 | TRBV4-2 | CASSPQGAKGGPQHF